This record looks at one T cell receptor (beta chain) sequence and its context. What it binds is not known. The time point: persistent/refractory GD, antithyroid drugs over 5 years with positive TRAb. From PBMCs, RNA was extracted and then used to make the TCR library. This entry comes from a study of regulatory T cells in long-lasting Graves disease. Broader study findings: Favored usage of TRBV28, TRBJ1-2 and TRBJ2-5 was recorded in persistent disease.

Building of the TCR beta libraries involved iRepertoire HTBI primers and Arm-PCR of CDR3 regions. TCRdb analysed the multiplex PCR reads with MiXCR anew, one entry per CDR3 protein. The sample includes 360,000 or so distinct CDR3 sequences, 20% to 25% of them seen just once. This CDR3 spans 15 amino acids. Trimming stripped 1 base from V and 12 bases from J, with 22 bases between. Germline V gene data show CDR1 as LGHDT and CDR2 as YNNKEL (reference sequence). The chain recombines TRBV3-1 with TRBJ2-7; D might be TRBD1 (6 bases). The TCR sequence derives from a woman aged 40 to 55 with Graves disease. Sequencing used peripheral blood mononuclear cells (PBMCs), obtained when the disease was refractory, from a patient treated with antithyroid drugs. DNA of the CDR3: TGTGCCAGCAGCCAAGGGACAGACAATAATCGTCGGCGGTACTTC. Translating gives CASSQGTDNNRRRYF.